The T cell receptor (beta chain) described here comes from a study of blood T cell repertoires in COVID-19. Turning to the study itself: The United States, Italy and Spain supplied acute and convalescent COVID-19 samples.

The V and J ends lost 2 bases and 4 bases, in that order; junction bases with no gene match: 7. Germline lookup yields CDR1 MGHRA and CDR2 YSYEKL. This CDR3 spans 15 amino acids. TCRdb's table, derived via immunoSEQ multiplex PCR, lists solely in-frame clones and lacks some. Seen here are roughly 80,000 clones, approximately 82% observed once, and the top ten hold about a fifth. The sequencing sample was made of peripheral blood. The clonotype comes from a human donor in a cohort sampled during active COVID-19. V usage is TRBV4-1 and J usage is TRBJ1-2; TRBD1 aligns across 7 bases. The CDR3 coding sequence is TGCGCCAGCAGCCAATTCACACAGGGGCTCTATGGCTACACCTTC. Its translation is CASSQFTQGLYGYTF.